This T cell receptor beta chain was profiled in a study of T cells in Graves' hyperthyroidism and ophthalmopathy. Regarding the study as a whole: Before onset, by a median of about seven months, the model predicted ophthalmopathy.

CDR3 length: 16 residues. Germline lookup yields CDR1 KGHDR and CDR2 SFDVKD. V was shortened by 3 bases and J by 3 bases, with 16 bases between the two germline ends. RNA transcripts served as the template for amplifying TCR beta CDR3 regions. With the HTBI primer set, the TCR CDR3 went through a first round of RT-PCR. One entry per CDR3 protein results from TCRdb running MiXCR on the multiplex PCR reads. The data hold around 620,000 distinct CDR3 sequences, with 11% to 15% observed a single time. The study left out patients who had uncontrolled infection, other autoimmune disease, pregnancy or lactation. This clonotype has just a few counts. The target antigen is unknown.

Source material: blood. J is TRBJ2-5 and V is TRBV24-1; D ambiguous. This clonotype originated in a woman aged 18 to 35 with Graves' ophthalmopathy. In DNA, the CDR3 is TGTGCCACCAGTGATCCGAATAGACCCGGAGAAGAGACCCAGTACTTC. Translating it yields CATSDPNRPGEETQYF.